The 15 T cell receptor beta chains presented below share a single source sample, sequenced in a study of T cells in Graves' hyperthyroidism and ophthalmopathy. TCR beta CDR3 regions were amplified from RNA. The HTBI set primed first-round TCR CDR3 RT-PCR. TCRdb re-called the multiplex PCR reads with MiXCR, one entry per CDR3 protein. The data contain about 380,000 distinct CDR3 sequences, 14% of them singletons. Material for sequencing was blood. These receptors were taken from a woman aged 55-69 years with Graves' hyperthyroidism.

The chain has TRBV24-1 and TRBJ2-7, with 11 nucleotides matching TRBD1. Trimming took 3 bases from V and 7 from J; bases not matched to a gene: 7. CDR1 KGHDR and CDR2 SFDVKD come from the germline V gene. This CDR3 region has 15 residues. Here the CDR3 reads CATSDPPGQGAEQYF. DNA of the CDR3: TGTGCCACCAGTGATCCGCCTGGACAGGGGGCGGAGCAGTACTTC.

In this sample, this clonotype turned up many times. DNA of the CDR3: TGTGCCAGCACCCGTGCAGGACAGGGCACAGATACGCAGTATTTT. It specifies CASTRAGQGTDTQYF. This chain links TRBV6-2 or TRBV6-3 with TRBJ2-3, with 7 positions matching TRBD1. Germline CDR1 and CDR2: MNHEY and SVGEGT. The CDR3 loop spans 15 amino acids. V lost 7 bases, J lost 1 base, and 8 bases stayed unmatched.

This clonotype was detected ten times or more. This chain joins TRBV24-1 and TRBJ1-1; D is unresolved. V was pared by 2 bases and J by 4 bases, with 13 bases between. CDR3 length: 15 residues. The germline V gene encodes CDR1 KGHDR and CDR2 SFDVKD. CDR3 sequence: CATSDSSAGGTEAFF. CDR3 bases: TGTGCCACCAGTGATTCCTCGGCGGGCGGCACTGAAGCTTTCTTT.

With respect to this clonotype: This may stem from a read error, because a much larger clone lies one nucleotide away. The CDR3 loop is CACMEQGDREGRTEAFF. The CDR3 nucleotides are TGTGCCTGCATGGAGCAGGGGGACAGGGAAGGTAGGACTGAAGCTTTCTTT. The V gene is TRBV14, the J gene TRBJ1-1, with TRBD1 matching 9 bases. This CDR3 comprises 17 residues. CDR1 is SGHDN and CDR2 is FVKESK in the germline V gene. V shed 11 bases, J shed 5 bases, and the junction held 21 bases outside the gene matches.

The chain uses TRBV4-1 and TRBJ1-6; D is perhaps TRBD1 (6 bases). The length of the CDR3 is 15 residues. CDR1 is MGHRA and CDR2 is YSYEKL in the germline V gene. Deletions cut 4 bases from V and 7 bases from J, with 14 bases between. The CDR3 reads CASSLNRAPNSPLHF. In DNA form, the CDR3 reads TGCGCCAGCAGCCTAAACAGGGCTCCGAATTCACCCCTCCACTTT.

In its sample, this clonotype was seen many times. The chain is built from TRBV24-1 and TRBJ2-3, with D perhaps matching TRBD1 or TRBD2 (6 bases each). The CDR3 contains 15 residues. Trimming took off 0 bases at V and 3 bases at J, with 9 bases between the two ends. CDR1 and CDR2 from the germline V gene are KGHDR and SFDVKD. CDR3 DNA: TGTGCCACCAGTGATTTGGGGGGGCGGACAGATACGCAGTATTTT. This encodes CATSDLGGRTDTQYF.

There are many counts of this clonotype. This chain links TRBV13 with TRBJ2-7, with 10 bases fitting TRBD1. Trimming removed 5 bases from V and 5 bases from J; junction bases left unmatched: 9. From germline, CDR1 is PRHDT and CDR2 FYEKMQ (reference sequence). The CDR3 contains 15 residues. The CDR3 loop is CASSPAGQGDNEQYF. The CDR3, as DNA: TGTGCCAGCAGCCCGGCCGGACAGGGGGACAACGAGCAGTACTTC.

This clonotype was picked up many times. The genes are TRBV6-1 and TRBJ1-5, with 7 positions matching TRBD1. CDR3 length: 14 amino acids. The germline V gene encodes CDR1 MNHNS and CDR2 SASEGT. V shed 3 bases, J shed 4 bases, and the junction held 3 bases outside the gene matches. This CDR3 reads CASSETGRNQPQHF. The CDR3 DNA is TGTGCCAGCAGTGAGACAGGGAGGAATCAGCCCCAGCATTTT.

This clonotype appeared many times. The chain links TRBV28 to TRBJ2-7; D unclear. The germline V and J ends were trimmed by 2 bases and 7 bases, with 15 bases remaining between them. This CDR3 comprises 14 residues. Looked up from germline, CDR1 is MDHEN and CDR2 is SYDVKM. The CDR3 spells CASSLGAGLKEQYF. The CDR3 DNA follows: TGTGCCAGCAGTTTAGGAGCCGGTCTTAAGGAGCAGTACTTC.

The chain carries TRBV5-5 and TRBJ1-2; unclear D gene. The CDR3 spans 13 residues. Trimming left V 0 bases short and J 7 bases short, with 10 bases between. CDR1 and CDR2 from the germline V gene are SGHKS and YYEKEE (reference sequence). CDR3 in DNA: TGTGCCAGCAGCTTGGGGGTTACCGCTGGCTACACCTTC. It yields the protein CASSLGVTAGYTF.

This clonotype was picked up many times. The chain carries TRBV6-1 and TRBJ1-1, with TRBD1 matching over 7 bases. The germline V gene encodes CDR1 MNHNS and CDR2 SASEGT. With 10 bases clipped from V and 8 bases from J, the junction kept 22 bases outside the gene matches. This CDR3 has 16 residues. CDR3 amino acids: CAIFPLPGQARGEAFF. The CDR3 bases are TGTGCCATTTTCCCGCTTCCTGGACAGGCTCGGGGAGAAGCTTTCTTT.

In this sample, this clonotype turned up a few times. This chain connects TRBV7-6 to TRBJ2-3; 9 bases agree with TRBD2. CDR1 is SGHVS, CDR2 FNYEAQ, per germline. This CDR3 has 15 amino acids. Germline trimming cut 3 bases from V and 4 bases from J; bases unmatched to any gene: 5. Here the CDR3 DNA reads TGTGCCAGCAGCTTCGAAGCGGGAGGCCCAGATACGCAGTATTTT. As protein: CASSFEAGGPDTQYF. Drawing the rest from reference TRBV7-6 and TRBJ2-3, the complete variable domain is GAGVSQSPRYKVTKRGQDVALRCDPISGHVSLYWYRQALGQGPEFLTYFNYEAQQDKSGLPNDRFSAERPEGSISTLTIQRTEQRDSAMYRCASSFEAGGPDTQYFGPGTRLTVL.

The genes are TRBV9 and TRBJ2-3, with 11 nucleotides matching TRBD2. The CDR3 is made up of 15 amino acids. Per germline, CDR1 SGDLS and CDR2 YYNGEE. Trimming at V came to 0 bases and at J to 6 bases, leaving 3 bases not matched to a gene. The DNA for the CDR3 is TGTGCCAGCAGCGTAGCTCCTAGCGGGAGGGATACGCAGTATTTT. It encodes CASSVAPSGRDTQYF.

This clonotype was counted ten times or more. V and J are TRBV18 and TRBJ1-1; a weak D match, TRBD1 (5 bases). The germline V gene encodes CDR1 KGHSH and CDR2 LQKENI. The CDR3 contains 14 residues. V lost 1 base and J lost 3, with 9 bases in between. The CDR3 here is CASSPRGSDTEAFF. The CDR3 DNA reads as TGTGCCAGCTCACCACGGGGGTCGGACACTGAAGCTTTCTTT.

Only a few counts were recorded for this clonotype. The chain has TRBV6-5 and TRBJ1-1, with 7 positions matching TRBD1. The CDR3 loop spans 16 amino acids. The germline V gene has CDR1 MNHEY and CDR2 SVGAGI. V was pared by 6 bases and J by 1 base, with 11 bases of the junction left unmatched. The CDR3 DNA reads TGTGCCAGCAGCACCCCCCTACGGACAGGGAACACTGAAGCTTTCTTT. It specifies CASSTPLRTGNTEAFF.